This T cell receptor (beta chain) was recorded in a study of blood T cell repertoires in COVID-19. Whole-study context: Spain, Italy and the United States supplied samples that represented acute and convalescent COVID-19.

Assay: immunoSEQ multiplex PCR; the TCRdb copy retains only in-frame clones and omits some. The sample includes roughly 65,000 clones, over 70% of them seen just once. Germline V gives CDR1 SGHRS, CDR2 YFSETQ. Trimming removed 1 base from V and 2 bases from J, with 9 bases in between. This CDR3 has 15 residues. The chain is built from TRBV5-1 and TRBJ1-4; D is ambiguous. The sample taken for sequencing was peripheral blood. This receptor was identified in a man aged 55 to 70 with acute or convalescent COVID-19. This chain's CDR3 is CASSLPGGTNEKLFF. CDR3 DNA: TGCGCCAGCAGCTTGCCAGGAGGGACTAATGAAAAACTGTTTTTT.